The 21 T cell receptor beta chains below were found in one sample sequenced in a study of PD-1 blockade in classical Hodgkin lymphoma. Every patient was affected by relapse after autologous stem cell transplantation, while exposure to brentuximab vedotin was not uniform. Method: immunoSEQ multiplex PCR; TCRdb's copy keeps in-frame clones and lacks some. This sample has around 44,000 clones, with roughly nine tenths found just once. This sample comprised peripheral blood mononuclear cells (PBMCs), obtained before the second cycle of nivolumab. The receptors shown here come from a human donor with classical Hodgkin lymphoma.

The V gene is TRBV5-5, the J gene TRBJ1-2; the D is unclear. Trimming removed 0 bases from V and 1 base from J, with 10 bases in between. Germline CDR1 and CDR2: SGHKS and YYEKEE (reference sequence). This CDR3 has 15 residues. The CDR3 protein is CASSLVVEVNYGYTF. The CDR3 nucleotides are TGTGCCAGCAGCTTGGTGGTAGAAGTTAACTATGGCTACACCTTC.

The V call is TRBV11-2, the J call TRBJ2-7; D perhaps matches TRBD1 (6 bases). Per germline, CDR1 SGHAT and CDR2 FQNNGV. Trimming pared 6 bases from V and 2 bases from J, leaving 17 bases between. The CDR3 consists of 15 residues. The CDR3 reads CASSQTSGQTYEQYF. CDR3 in DNA: TGTGCCAGCAGTCAAACCTCCGGACAGACCTACGAGCAGTACTTC.

The chain uses TRBV6-6 and TRBJ1-2; a weak D match, TRBD1 (5 bases). CDR3 length: 16 amino acids. V was trimmed by 0 bases and J by 8 bases, leaving 19 bases between them. CDR1 and CDR2 from the germline V gene are MNHNY and SVGAGI (reference sequence). The CDR3 reads CASSYSGGVAGRGYTF. CDR3 DNA: TGTGCCAGCAGTTACTCGGGTGGGGTCGCAGGGCGAGGCTACACCTTC.

The rearrangement links TRBV29-1 to TRBJ2-7; 7 bases align to TRBD1. The ends lost 2 bases at V and 3 bases at J; junction bases unmatched: 4. Germline CDR1 and CDR2: SQVTM and ANQGSEA. This CDR3 spans 13 amino acids. CDR3 in amino acids: CSVENPGGYEQYF. The CDR3 nucleotides read TGCAGCGTTGAAAACCCAGGGGGCTACGAGCAGTACTTC.

This clone was seen a single time. The chain has TRBV27 and TRBJ2-3; possibly TRBD2 for D (5 bases). The CDR3 has 15 residues. The germline CDR1 and CDR2 sequences are MNHEY and SMNVEV (reference sequence). V was trimmed by 6 bases and J by 0 bases, leaving 13 bases between them. CDR3 nucleotides: TGTGCCAGCAGCCAAGGACTTTCTAGCACAGATACGCAGTATTTT. Protein: CASSQGLSSTDTQYF.

This chain links TRBV28 with TRBJ1-2; D is possibly TRBD1 (5 bases). The germline gives CDR1 MDHEN, CDR2 SYDVKM. This CDR3 contains 13 residues. V lost 8 bases and J lost 4, with 14 bases in between. This CDR3 reads CASCAPGTYGYTF. The CDR3 bases are TGTGCCAGCTGCGCCCCGGGGACCTATGGCTACACCTTC.

The chain is built from TRBV18 and TRBJ2-5; 7 bases are shared with TRBD2. CDR1 and CDR2 from the germline V gene are KGHSH and LQKENI. This CDR3 is 15 amino acids long. With 2 bases clipped from V and 5 bases from J, the junction kept 8 bases outside the gene matches. CDR3 DNA: TGTGCCAGCTCACCATCCCTAGCGGAGGGGGAGACCCAGTACTTC. It specifies CASSPSLAEGETQYF. Full variable domain (remainder filled in from reference TRBV18 and TRBJ2-5): NAGVMQNPRHLVRRRGQEARLRCSPMKGHSHVYWYRQLPEEGLKFMVYLQKENIIDESGMPKERFSAEFPKEGPSILRIQQVVRGDSAAYFCASSPSLAEGETQYFGPGTRLLVL.

J is TRBJ2-1 and V is TRBV9; D might be TRBD2 (7 bases). Per the germline V gene, CDR1 is SGDLS and CDR2 is YYNGEE. The V end lost 4 bases, the J end lost 4 bases, and 18 bases lay between the germline ends. This CDR3 spans 16 amino acids. The CDR3 nucleotides are TGTGCCAGCAGCTCCAGTGGGGGGGCTCCGTACAATGAGCAGTTCTTC. Translated: CASSSSGGAPYNEQFF.

A remark on this clone: Relative to the germline gene, one junction end is altered; a read error may explain this. The V gene is TRBV27, the J gene TRBJ2-5; D unresolved. The length of the CDR3 is 14 residues. The germline V gene encodes CDR1 MNHEY and CDR2 SMNVEV (reference sequence). This chain's CDR3 is CASSPLQPQEAQYF. The CDR3 DNA reads as TGTGCCAGCAGTCCCTTACAACCTCAAGAGGCCCAGTACTTC.

CDR3 DNA: TGCGCCAGCAGTGGAGGACAGGGGGGCGTCGAGCAGTACTTC. This codes for CASSGGQGGVEQYF. The V and J genes are TRBV10-1 and TRBJ2-7; 10 nucleotides align to TRBD1. With 4 bases clipped from V and 6 bases from J, the junction kept 6 bases outside the gene matches. This CDR3 has 14 amino acids. Looked up from germline, CDR1 is WNHNN and CDR2 is SYGVQD (reference sequence).

Note on this clone: This specimen includes other DNA sequences encoding the same CDR3. The chain has TRBV18 and TRBJ2-7, with a weak D call TRBD1 (6 bases). Trimming left V 1 base short and J 2 bases short, with 6 bases between. Germline CDR1 reads KGHSH; CDR2 reads LQKENI. This CDR3 region has 13 residues. CDR3 coding DNA: TGTGCCAGCTCACCACAGGGGGCCTACGAGCAGTACTTC. Translated: CASSPQGAYEQYF. The variable domain in full, with the rest retrieved from reference TRBV18 and TRBJ2-7, is NAGVMQNPRHLVRRRGQEARLRCSPMKGHSHVYWYRQLPEEGLKFMVYLQKENIIDESGMPKERFSAEFPKEGPSILRIQQVVRGDSAAYFCASSPQGAYEQYFGPGTRLTVT.

This chain uses TRBV6-5 with TRBJ1-6; no clear D. The CDR3 loop spans 12 amino acids. Trimming removed 5 bases at V and 11 bases at J, with 10 bases between. Germline CDR1 reads MNHEY; CDR2 reads SVGAGI. The CDR3 spells CASSRLGAPLHF. The CDR3 coding sequence is TGTGCCAGCAGTCGCCTAGGTGCACCCCTCCACTTT.

The chain carries TRBV7-6 and TRBJ2-3; 10 bases line up with TRBD2. The germline V gene encodes CDR1 SGHVS and CDR2 FNYEAQ. J was trimmed by 4 bases and V by 4 bases; bases with no gene match: 2. The CDR3 has 14 amino acids. The CDR3 region is CASSSGTSADTQYF. In nucleotides, the CDR3 is TGTGCCAGCAGCTCTGGGACTAGCGCAGATACGCAGTATTTT. Full variable domain (missing parts from reference TRBV7-6 and TRBJ2-3): GAGVSQSPRYKVTKRGQDVALRCDPISGHVSLYWYRQALGQGPEFLTYFNYEAQQDKSGLPNDRFSAERPEGSISTLTIQRTEQRDSAMYRCASSSGTSADTQYFGPGTRLTVL.

The chain employs TRBV9 and TRBJ1-1; TRBD1 is a possible D gene (5 bases). From germline, CDR1 is SGDLS and CDR2 YYNGEE. CDR3 length: 14 amino acids. V lost 3 bases and J 1 base, leaving 10 bases between the germline ends. CDR3 DNA sequence: TGTGCCAGCAGCGGCTCGGGGACGAACACTGAAGCTTTCTTT. This codes for CASSGSGTNTEAFF.

The CDR3, as DNA: TGCGCCAGCAGCGTACAACCTGGGGGGGGTGAAAAACTGTTTTTT. Translation: CASSVQPGGGEKLFF. The chain carries TRBV5-1 and TRBJ1-4, with TRBD1 as a possible D gene (5 bases). Germline V gives CDR1 SGHRS, CDR2 YFSETQ. V was cut by 4 bases and J by 7 bases, with 17 bases left in between. The CDR3 loop spans 15 amino acids.

In regard to this clone: Its ends do not fully match the called genes, so a read error is possible. CDR3 loop: CASRTPLGELFF. The CDR3 nucleotides read TGTGCTAGCAGGACCCCCTTAGGCGAGCTGTTTTTT. This chain uses TRBV7-7 with TRBJ2-2; D gene unclear. This CDR3 comprises 12 residues. Germline values: CDR1 SSHAT, CDR2 FNYEAQ (reference sequence).

The chain has TRBV6-6 and TRBJ2-7; 11 bases line up with TRBD1. The trim removed 2 bases at V and 3 bases at J, leaving 6 bases unmatched. The CDR3 totals 16 residues. Germline V lookup: CDR1 MNHNY, CDR2 SVGAGI (reference sequence). The CDR3 bases are TGTGCCAGCAGTTACCTTACAGGGACAGGGGGCTACGAGCAGTACTTC. It translates to CASSYLTGTGGYEQYF.

This clone occurred a few times. The sample contains more than one DNA sequence encoding this CDR3. The chain is built from TRBV18 and TRBJ2-5, with 7 bases matching TRBD2. Trimming at V came to 0 bases and at J to 5 bases, leaving 12 bases not matched to a gene. The germline CDR1 and CDR2 sequences are KGHSH and LQKENI. CDR3 length equals 17 residues. This chain's CDR3 is CASSPPTGGAIGETQYF. The CDR3 DNA is TGTGCCAGCTCACCACCGACGGGGGGAGCGATTGGGGAGACCCAGTACTTC.

A few counts support this clone. The chain uses TRBV4-1 and TRBJ2-1, with TRBD2 matching over 10 bases. Germline values: CDR1 MGHRA, CDR2 YSYEKL. V lost 1 base, J lost 11 bases, and 8 bases stayed unmatched. This CDR3 is 15 amino acids long. The CDR3 DNA is TGCGCCAGCAGCCAAGGGACTAGCGGCGCGGGTAAGCAGTTCTTC. It is translated as CASSQGTSGAGKQFF.

The genes are TRBV21-1 and TRBJ1-5; the tabulated D call, TRBD1, remains unverified against the DNA. TRBV21-1 is a recognized pseudogene. The CDR3 consists of 17 residues. CDR3 nucleotide sequence: TGTGCCAGCAGCCACAGGACAGACATAGTACGCAATCAGCCCCAGCATTTT. This sequence encodes CASSHRTDIVRNQPQHF.

This chain joins TRBV6-1 and TRBJ2-7; maybe TRBD1 (6 bases). CDR1 is MNHNS and CDR2 is SASEGT in the germline V gene. V lost 7 bases and J 1 base, leaving 11 bases between the germline ends. The CDR3 has 13 residues. The CDR3 DNA sequence: TGTGCCAGCACCAACAGGGAATCCTACGAGCAGTACTTC. It yields the protein CASTNRESYEQYF.